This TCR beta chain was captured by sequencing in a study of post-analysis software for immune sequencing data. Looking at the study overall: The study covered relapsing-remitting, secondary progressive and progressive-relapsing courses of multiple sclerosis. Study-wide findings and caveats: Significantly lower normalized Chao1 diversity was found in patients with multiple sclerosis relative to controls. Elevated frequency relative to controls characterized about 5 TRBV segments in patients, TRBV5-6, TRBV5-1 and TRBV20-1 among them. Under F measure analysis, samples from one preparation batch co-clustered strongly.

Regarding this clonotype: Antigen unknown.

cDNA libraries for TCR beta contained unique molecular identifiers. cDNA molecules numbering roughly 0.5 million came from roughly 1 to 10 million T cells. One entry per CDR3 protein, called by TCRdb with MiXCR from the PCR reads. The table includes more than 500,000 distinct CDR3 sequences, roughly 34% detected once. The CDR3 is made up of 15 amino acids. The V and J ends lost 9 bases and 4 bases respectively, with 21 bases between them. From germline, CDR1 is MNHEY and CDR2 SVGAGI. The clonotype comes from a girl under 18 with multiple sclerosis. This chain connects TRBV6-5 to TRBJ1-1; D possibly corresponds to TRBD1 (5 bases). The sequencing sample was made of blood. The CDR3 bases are TGTGCCAGTTTAGATGGCGGGGACTCGGGCACTGAAGCTTTCTTT. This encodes CASLDGGDSGTEAFF.